These 17 T cell receptor beta chains share one sample of origin, sequenced in a study of cytomegalovirus exposure and HLA in healthy donors. Measured with immunoSEQ multiplex PCR; TCRdb has only the in-frame clones, and not every one. The sample holds some 140,000 clones, around four fifths seen once. Sequencing was carried out using PBMCs. The receptors come from a woman in her twenties or thirties in good health and CMV-seronegative.

The V call is TRBV6-5, the J call TRBJ1-2, with D perhaps matching TRBD1 (6 bases). V was shortened by 5 bases and J by 2 bases, with 9 bases between the two germline ends. Germline V gene lookup returns CDR1 MNHEY and CDR2 SVGAGI. The CDR3 runs 13 residues. CDR3 protein: CASSLTGNYGYTF. In DNA, the CDR3 is TGTGCCAGCAGTCTTACAGGGAACTATGGCTACACCTTC.

The chain employs TRBV29-1 and TRBJ2-5; TRBD2 matches 8 bases. CDR3 length: 15 amino acids. Germline lookup yields CDR1 SQVTM and CDR2 ANQGSEA. V gave up 0 bases and J gave up 4 bases; unmatched junction bases: 7. The chain's CDR3 is CSVEERGGAGETQYF. CDR3 sequence (DNA): TGCAGCGTTGAAGAACGGGGGGGGGCCGGAGAGACCCAGTACTTC.

The rearrangement links TRBV5-1 to TRBJ1-2; 10 positions match TRBD1. The CDR3 runs to 16 residues. With V trimmed by 4 bases and J by 2 bases, 8 bases remained unmatched. Germline assignment: CDR1 SGHRS and CDR2 YFSETQ. The CDR3 sequence is CASSLSRDRGNYGYTF. CDR3 DNA: TGCGCCAGCAGCCTTTCTCGGGACAGGGGAAACTATGGCTACACCTTC.

The CDR3 sequence: CASSDLTNTGELFF. CDR3 DNA sequence: TGTGCCAGCAGTGACTTGACGAACACCGGGGAGCTGTTTTTT. The V gene is TRBV28, the J gene TRBJ2-2; D not certain. Trimming cost V 5 bases and J 0 bases, with 7 bases left between them. From germline, CDR1 is MDHEN and CDR2 SYDVKM. This CDR3 spans 14 amino acids.

The chain has TRBV6-6 and TRBJ1-3; unclear D gene. Deletions cut 2 bases from V and 2 bases from J, with 13 bases between. Germline V gene data show CDR1 as MNHNY and CDR2 as SVGAGI (reference sequence). The CDR3 is made up of 16 amino acids. The CDR3 DNA sequence: TGTGCCAGCAGTTACCGAAGAGGGATCGCTGGAAACACCATATATTTT. Translation gives CASSYRRGIAGNTIYF.

This chain connects TRBV6-1 to TRBJ1-3, with 7 bases fitting TRBD1. Per the germline V gene, CDR1 is MNHNS and CDR2 is SASEGT. The CDR3 totals 14 residues. V lost 7 bases and J lost 1; bases outside the gene matches: 4. The CDR3 nucleotides are TGTGCCAGCACATTCAGGGGGTCTGGAAACACCATATATTTT. Its protein product is CASTFRGSGNTIYF.

As for this clone: Additional DNA sequences in this sample encode the identical CDR3. V usage is TRBV6-1 and J usage is TRBJ1-3, with a possible D match to TRBD1 (6 bases). The V and J ends lost 6 bases and 4 bases respectively, with 10 bases between them. This CDR3 has 13 residues. In germline, CDR1 is MNHNS, CDR2 SASEGT. Written as DNA, the CDR3 is TGTGCCAGCAGACAGGGAAGCGGAAACACCATATATTTT. Its translation: CASRQGSGNTIYF.

The chain has TRBV28 and TRBJ2-1, with 7 bases lining up with TRBD1. In germline, CDR1 is MDHEN, CDR2 SYDVKM. The CDR3 totals 15 residues. V shed 7 bases, J shed 2 bases, and the junction held 8 bases outside the gene matches. For the CDR3, the DNA is TGTGCCAGCAAGGGTAGACAGGGTACCTACAATGAGCAGTTCTTC. Its protein is CASKGRQGTYNEQFF.

The genes are TRBV2 and TRBJ1-2; unclear D gene. The CDR3 runs 13 residues. In germline, CDR1 is SNHLY, CDR2 FYNNEI. V was pared by 4 bases and J by 5 bases, with 11 bases between. CDR3 sequence (DNA): TGTGCCAGCAGTGTTGGGGAGAAGTATGGCTACACCTTC. This sequence encodes CASSVGEKYGYTF.

CDR3 sequence: CASSSLTSGAQTGELFF. CDR3 coding DNA: TGCGCCAGCAGCTCCTTGACTAGCGGGGCACAAACCGGGGAGCTGTTTTTT. The chain combines TRBV5-1 with TRBJ2-2, with TRBD2 identical over 11 bases. V shed 3 bases and J 5 bases; nucleotides not matched to a gene: 9. CDR3 length: 17 amino acids. Germline V gene lookup returns CDR1 SGHRS and CDR2 YFSETQ.

V gene TRBV4-1 combines with J gene TRBJ1-1; maybe TRBD1 (6 bases). Germline values: CDR1 MGHRA, CDR2 YSYEKL. The CDR3 extends over 18 amino acids. Trimming took 3 bases from V and 5 from J, leaving 25 bases between them. The CDR3: CASSHREGSGAGGTEAFF. In nucleotides, the CDR3 is TGCGCCAGCAGCCACCGTGAGGGGTCGGGGGCCGGGGGGACTGAAGCTTTCTTT.

V is TRBV5-1 and J is TRBJ2-3; TRBD1 might be the D (5 bases). With 3 bases removed from V and 1 base from J, the gap between germline ends came to 15 bases. This CDR3 has 16 residues. CDR1 is SGHRS, CDR2 YFSETQ, per germline. CDR3 DNA: TGCGCCAGCAGCTCCCCGGCTGACAGAGGCACAGATACGCAGTATTTT. This sequence encodes CASSSPADRGTDTQYF. Full variable domain (rest looked up from reference TRBV5-1 and TRBJ2-3): KAGVTQTPRYLIKTRGQQVTLSCSPISGHRSVSWYQQTPGQGLQFLFEYFSETQRNKGNFPGRFSGRQFSNSRSEMNVSTLELGDSALYLCASSSPADRGTDTQYFGPGTRLTVL.

The CDR3 here is CASSLFKGAGVTEAFF. As DNA, the CDR3 is TGTGCCAGCAGCTTATTTAAGGGGGCCGGAGTCACTGAAGCTTTCTTT. The V and J genes are TRBV11-2 and TRBJ1-1; 7 positions agree with TRBD1. Germline loops: CDR1 SGHAT, CDR2 FQNNGV. Unmatched junction bases numbered 10, after V lost 2 bases and J lost 4 bases. The CDR3 covers 16 residues.

This chain links TRBV28 with TRBJ1-5, with 8 nucleotides matching TRBD1. V was clipped by 5 bases and J by 7 bases; unmatched bases: 4. The CDR3 extends over 13 amino acids. Germline CDR1 MDHEN, CDR2 SYDVKM. Here the CDR3 DNA reads TGTGCCAGCAGTCGCAGGGACAGGCAGCCCCAGCATTTT. This sequence encodes CASSRRDRQPQHF.

The rearrangement joins TRBV19 to TRBJ2-5; a weak D match, TRBD1 (5 bases). Between the trimmed V and J ends, which lost 7 bases and 1 base, there was a span of 10 bases. This CDR3 comprises 13 residues. Germline CDR1 and CDR2: LNHDA and SQIVND (reference sequence). CDR3 bases: TGTGCCAGTACGAGGACACCCCAAGAGACCCAGTACTTC. Its protein is CASTRTPQETQYF.

The V call is TRBV7-6, the J call TRBJ2-5; 8 nucleotides match TRBD1. This CDR3 has 14 amino acids. Trimming cost V 1 base and J 6 bases; bases outside gene matches: 4. The germline V gene encodes CDR1 SGHVS and CDR2 FNYEAQ. This CDR3 reads CASSLDRGAKTQYF. The CDR3, as DNA: TGTGCCAGCAGCTTAGACAGGGGGGCAAAGACCCAGTACTTC. Drawing the rest from reference TRBV7-6 and TRBJ2-5, the complete variable domain is GAGVSQSPRYKVTKRGQDVALRCDPISGHVSLYWYRQALGQGPEFLTYFNYEAQQDKSGLPNDRFSAERPEGSISTLTIQRTEQRDSAMYRCASSLDRGAKTQYFGPGTRLLVL.

The sample holds one count of this clone. The chain links TRBV14 to TRBJ1-1, with 10 bases fitting TRBD1. With V trimmed by 4 bases and J by 4 bases, 3 bases remained unmatched. This CDR3 comprises 14 residues. Germline V gene sequence: CDR1 SGHDN, CDR2 FVKESK. CDR3 sequence (DNA): TGTGCCAGCAGCCCCTGGGACAGGGGCACTGAAGCTTTCTTT. Its protein product is CASSPWDRGTEAFF.